The present T cell receptor beta chain was sequenced within a study of shared clonotypes between healthy human individuals (dated by TCRdb to about 2020). Background on the whole study: A couple of women and a few men aged 18 to 49 years were included in the cohort. To increase sequencing depth and limit assay-specific biases, different laboratories used diverse techniques to prepare libraries and sequence TCR repertoires. For each donor, CD4 naive and CD4 memory were each given three plates, CD8 naive was given two plates, and CD8 memory was given one plate. Leukapheresis yielded between about 0.94 and 8.9 billion PBMCs per donor. To estimate repertoire size and how much clonotypes are shared between individuals, the study performed deep sequencing of blood TCR repertoires from a few healthy adults.

Summary of the overall study and its limitations: Based on pairwise subsampling, the degree of clonotype sharing among donors was expected to be affected by sequencing depth. Incomplete sequencing was indicated by rarefaction of sorted-subset datasets, despite the large sequencing depth. When several donors were compared, the shared fraction of clonotypes was around 5% for naive CD4, approximately 3.3% for naive CD8, roughly 2.5% for memory CD4, and 0.4% for memory CD8. Because the study included only a small number of donors, the genetic and exposure-history diversity represented was limited. Larger estimated clonotype richness was generally found for naive subsets than for memory subsets. Compared with non-shared clonotypes, the clonotypes found in all four sorted-subset donors had higher generation probabilities. Sampling was restricted to blood, and TCR repertoires in tissues likely differ from the TCR repertoires found in blood.

Healthy HIV-negative adults with no recently reported acute infections or vaccinations were included as donors. Every donor was a Caucasian adult residing in Nashville, Tennessee, USA. CD8 memory samples combined magnetically selected CD45RO+ cells with CCR7-negative CD45RA+ effector memory (TemRA) cells. After blood collection by leukapheresis, PBMCs were isolated using Ficoll-Histopaque density gradient centrifugation and then cryopreserved in the vapor phase of liquid nitrogen. Analytical flow cytometry was used to check the purity and quantity of every magnetically sorted T cell population. Each sorted fraction had its genomic DNA isolated and then quantified by UV absorbance on a Nanodrop 2000c. Using the deep immunoSEQ assay, TCR CDR3 regions were amplified from genomic DNA by multiplex PCR. Extracted genomic DNA from each cell subset was spread evenly across all wells of several immunoSEQ 96-well plates, with each plate serving as a replicate. Each replicate PCR for sorted subsets received 150 to 250 ng genomic DNA, equal to about 30,000 T cell genomes. The purified libraries were quantified using a Qubit 3.0 fluorometer, sized with a Bioanalyzer 2100, and then quantified again using the KAPA Library Quantification kit. Every immunoSEQ 96-well plate was sequenced on a dedicated single-read 150-cycle Illumina NextSeq 550 flow cell. As for how the authors treated the data: The immunoSEQ output contained only junctional sequences without quality scores, so filtering could not match that applied to full-length reads. Sequences were annotated with PyIR, a Python wrapper for IgBLAST v1.9, using IMGT germline references to assign V/J genes and CDR3. Reads were filtered out if the reads had weak V/J assignments (E-value above 1e-6), no CDR3, stop codons, out-of-frame junctions, or ambiguous translated residues. A V3J clonotype was defined by an identical inferred V gene, J gene, and CDR3 amino acid sequence. Percentage overlap between repertoires was calculated by dividing the number of shared unique clonotypes by the size of the smaller repertoire. RTK rarefaction, the Chao1 estimator, and Recon v2.1 estimates of unobserved clonotypes were used to assess repertoire richness. OLGA was used to compute generation probabilities for all TCRbeta clonotypes that the gDNA method yielded from a few donors. TCRdb limited this immuneACCESS table to in-frame rearrangements with V and J called. A share of clones is missing; checked studies link under half to unresolved V genes, and the rest is unexplained. V and J calls and clone size come straight from that table; D and trimming were deduced from the DNA. Recorded for this sample are about 690,000 clones; about nine tenths of them occurred a single time. The ten largest clones capture 34% of the sample.

From its cysteine to its phenylalanine, the CDR3 spans 15 amino acids. Only the CDR3 DNA stays, 45 bases, in frame from base 1. Trimming takes 2 bases off V and 4 bases off J; junction bases not matched to a gene: 6. According to the germline V gene, CDR1 reads SGHRS and CDR2 reads YFSETQ. To note about this clone: Its specific antigen is unknown. No clone much larger than this one lies a single base away; base qualities are absent.

The material sequenced was memory CD8+ T cells from PBMCs. Per the publication, the cell subset or site label means: CD45RO+ cells pooled with CCR7-negative TemRA cells. This receptor chain uses TRBV5-1 and TRBJ2-5, and 9 bases in between align with TRBD2. This receptor was identified in a man between 18 and 35 years old in good health. Some clones in this sample may be carry-over from other donors' samples. In nucleotides, the sequence is TGCGCCAGCAGCTTAACTAGCGGGCCACGAGAGACCCAGTACTTC. This translates into CASSLTSGPRETQYF.